One T cell receptor beta chain is described in this entry. What it binds is unknown. TCRbeta library construction was performed incorporating unique molecular identifiers. TCRdb re-analysed the PCR reads in MiXCR, keeping a single row per CDR3 protein. Among around 500,000 distinct CDR3 sequences listed, 23% were seen once. The length of the CDR3 is 15 residues. The germline gives CDR1 LGHNA, CDR2 YSLEER. V was pared by 0 bases and J by 3 bases, with 9 bases between. This entry belongs to a study of T-cell reconstitution after alpha-beta-depleted transplantation in children. Findings and caveats of the study: Two months or so post-transplant, alpha-beta T cells reportedly derived from several hundred expanded graft clones. Newly produced T cells mostly provided counts and TCRbeta diversity after one year, as hyperexpanded clones declined. From surviving recipient T cells and thymic progenitors came the high day-60 TCRbeta diversity observed in some patients.

The sample was PBMCs, mostly from graft donor cells, taken 360 days after TCRalphabeta/CD19-depleted stem cell transplant. V and J are TRBV4-3 and TRBJ1-5, with D possibly matching TRBD1 (5 bases). This receptor was identified in a boy in the first two years of life who had a stem cell transplant for acute myeloid leukemia, so the T cells may come from the graft donor. The CDR3 is CASSQDLGHNQPQHF. The CDR3 DNA sequence: TGCGCCAGCAGCCAAGATCTAGGACACAATCAGCCCCAGCATTTT.